This T cell receptor beta chain was observed in a study of blood T cell repertoires in COVID-19. About the study: There were acute and convalescent COVID-19 samples, and they came from the United States, Italy and Spain. T cells, B-cell-depleted T cells, or PBMCs provided the cDNA or gDNA that served as material.

Trimming pared 8 bases from V and 6 bases from J, leaving 17 bases between. The CDR3 consists of 14 residues. In germline, CDR1 is SNHLY, CDR2 FYNNEI. Original data processing: Estimates of nucleated cell counts were drawn from the amplification of reference gene primers. This table comes from immunoSEQ multiplex PCR, and its TCRdb copy is limited to in-frame clones, with some not included. The DNA gave D and trimming, while V, J and clone size come from that table. This table holds 200,000 or so clones, about 84% found once. V is TRBV2 and J is TRBJ1-5; tentatively, D is TRBD1 (5 bases). Material for sequencing was peripheral blood. This sequence was found in a woman aged 30 to 39 with acute or convalescent COVID-19. Written as DNA, the CDR3 is TGTGCCAGCTTAGATACAGGCCTGGGTCAGCCCCAGCATTTT. Its translation is CASLDTGLGQPQHF. Full variable domain (rest looked up from reference TRBV2 and TRBJ1-5): EPEVTQTPSHQVTQMGQEVILRCVPISNHLYFYWYRQILGQKVEFLVSFYNNEISEKSEIFDDQFSVERPDGSNFTLKIRSTKLEDSAMYFCASLDTGLGQPQHFGDGTRLSIL.